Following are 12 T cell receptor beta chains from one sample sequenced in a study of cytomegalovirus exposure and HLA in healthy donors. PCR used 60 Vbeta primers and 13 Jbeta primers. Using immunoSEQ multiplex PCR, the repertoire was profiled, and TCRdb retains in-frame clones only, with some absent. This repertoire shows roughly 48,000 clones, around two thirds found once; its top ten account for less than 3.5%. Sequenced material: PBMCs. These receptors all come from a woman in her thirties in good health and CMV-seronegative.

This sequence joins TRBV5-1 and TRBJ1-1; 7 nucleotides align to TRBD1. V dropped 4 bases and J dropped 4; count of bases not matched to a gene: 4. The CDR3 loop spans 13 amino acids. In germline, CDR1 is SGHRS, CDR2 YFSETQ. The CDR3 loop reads CASSTGAGTEAFF. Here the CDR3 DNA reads TGCGCCAGCAGCACAGGGGCGGGCACTGAAGCTTTCTTT.

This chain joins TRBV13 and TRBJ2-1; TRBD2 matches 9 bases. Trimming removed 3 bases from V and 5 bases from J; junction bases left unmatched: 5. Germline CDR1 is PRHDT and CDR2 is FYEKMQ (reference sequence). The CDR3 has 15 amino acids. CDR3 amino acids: CASSFWTSEHNEQFF. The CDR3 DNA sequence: TGTGCCAGCAGCTTTTGGACTAGCGAACACAATGAGCAGTTCTTC.

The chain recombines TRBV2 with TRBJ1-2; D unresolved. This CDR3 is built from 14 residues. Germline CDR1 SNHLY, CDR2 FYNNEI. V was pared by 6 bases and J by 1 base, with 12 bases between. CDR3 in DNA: TGTGCCAGCAGACCTCCTAACCGTAACTATGGCTACACCTTC. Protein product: CASRPPNRNYGYTF. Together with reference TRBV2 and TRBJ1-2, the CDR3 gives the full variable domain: EPEVTQTPSHQVTQMGQEVILRCVPISNHLYFYWYRQILGQKVEFLVSFYNNEISEKSEIFDDQFSVERPDGSNFTLKIRSTKLEDSAMYFCASRPPNRNYGYTFGSGTRLTVV.

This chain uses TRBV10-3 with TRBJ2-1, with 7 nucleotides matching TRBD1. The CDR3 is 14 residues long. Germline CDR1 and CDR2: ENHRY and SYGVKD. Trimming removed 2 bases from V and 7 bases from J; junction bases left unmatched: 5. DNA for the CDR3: TGTGCCATCAGTGAGGAGGGGGCCGTGAATGAGCAGTTCTTC. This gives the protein CAISEEGAVNEQFF.

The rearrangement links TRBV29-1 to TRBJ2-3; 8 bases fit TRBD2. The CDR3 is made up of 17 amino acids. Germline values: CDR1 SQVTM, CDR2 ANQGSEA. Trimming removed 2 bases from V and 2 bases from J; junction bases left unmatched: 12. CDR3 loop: CSVEPVAGNPYTDTQYF. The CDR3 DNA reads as TGCAGCGTTGAACCGGTAGCGGGAAACCCTTACACAGATACGCAGTATTTT.

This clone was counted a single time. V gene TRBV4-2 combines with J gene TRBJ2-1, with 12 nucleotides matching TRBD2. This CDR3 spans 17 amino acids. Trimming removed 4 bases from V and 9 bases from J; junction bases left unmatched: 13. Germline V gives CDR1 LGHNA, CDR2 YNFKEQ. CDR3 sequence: CASSRPLAGGLGGEQFF. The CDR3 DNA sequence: TGTGCCAGCAGCCGGCCACTAGCGGGGGGCCTGGGAGGTGAGCAGTTCTTC.

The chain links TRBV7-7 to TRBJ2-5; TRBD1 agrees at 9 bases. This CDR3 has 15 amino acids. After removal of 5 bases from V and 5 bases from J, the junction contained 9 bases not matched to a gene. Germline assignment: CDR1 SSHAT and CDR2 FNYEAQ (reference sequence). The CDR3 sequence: CASSQTGGEGETQYF. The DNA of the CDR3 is TGTGCCAGCAGCCAGACAGGGGGAGAAGGGGAGACCCAGTACTTC.

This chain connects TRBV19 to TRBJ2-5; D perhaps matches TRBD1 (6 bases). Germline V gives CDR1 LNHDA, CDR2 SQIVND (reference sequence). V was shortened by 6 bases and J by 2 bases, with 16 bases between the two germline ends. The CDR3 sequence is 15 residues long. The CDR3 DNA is TGTGCCAGTAGGGACCGGGCAGGGGAACAAGAGACCCAGTACTTC. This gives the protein CASRDRAGEQETQYF.

DNA of the CDR3: TGTGCCAGCAGTGCTCCACCGGGACAGTCTAATGAAAAACTGTTTTTT. It specifies CASSAPPGQSNEKLFF. This rearrangement joins TRBV28 to TRBJ1-4; TRBD1 matches at 7 bases. CDR3 length equals 16 residues. The germline gives CDR1 MDHEN, CDR2 SYDVKM. J was trimmed by 3 bases and V by 5 bases; bases with no gene match: 9.

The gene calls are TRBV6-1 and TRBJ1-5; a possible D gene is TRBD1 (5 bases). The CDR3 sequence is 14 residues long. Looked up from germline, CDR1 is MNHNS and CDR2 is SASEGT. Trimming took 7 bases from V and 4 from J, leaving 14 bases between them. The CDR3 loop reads CASNQDRFNQPQHF. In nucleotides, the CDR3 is TGTGCCAGCAATCAAGACAGATTTAATCAGCCCCAGCATTTT.

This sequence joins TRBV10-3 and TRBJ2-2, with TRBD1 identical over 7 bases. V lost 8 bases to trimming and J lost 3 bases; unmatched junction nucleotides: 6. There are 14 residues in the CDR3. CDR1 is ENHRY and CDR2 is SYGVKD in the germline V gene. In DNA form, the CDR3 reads TGTGCCATCTCCGGGACAGATTACACCGGGGAGCTGTTTTTT. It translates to CAISGTDYTGELFF.

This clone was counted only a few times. The CDR3 is CASSDWTGGFKVQPQHF. The DNA of the CDR3 is TGTGCCAGCAGTGATTGGACAGGGGGCTTCAAGGTCCAGCCCCAGCATTTT. This chain connects TRBV6-1 to TRBJ1-5, with 11 nucleotides matching TRBD1. Unmatched junction bases numbered 11, after V lost 3 bases and J lost 7 bases. This CDR3 contains 17 residues. Germline V lookup: CDR1 MNHNS, CDR2 SASEGT.